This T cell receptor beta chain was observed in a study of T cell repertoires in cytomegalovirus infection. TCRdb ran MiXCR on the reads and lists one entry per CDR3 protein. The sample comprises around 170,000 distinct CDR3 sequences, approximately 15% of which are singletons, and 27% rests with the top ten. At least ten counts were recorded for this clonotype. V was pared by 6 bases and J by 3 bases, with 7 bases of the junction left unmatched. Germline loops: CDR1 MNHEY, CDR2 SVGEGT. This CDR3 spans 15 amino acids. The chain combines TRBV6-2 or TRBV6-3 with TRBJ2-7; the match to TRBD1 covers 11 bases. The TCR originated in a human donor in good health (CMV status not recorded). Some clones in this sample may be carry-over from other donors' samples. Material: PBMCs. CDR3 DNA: TGTGCCAGCAGACCGACCGGGACAGGGGGCTACGAGCAGTACTTC. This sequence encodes CASRPTGTGGYEQYF.